The rows below give T cell receptor beta chains drawn from one sample of a study of response to subunit inactivated influenza vaccine. TCRdb processed the RT-PCR reads anew with MiXCR; each CDR3 protein has one entry. The repertoire holds about 650,000 distinct CDR3 sequences, with 12% to 15% as singletons. This material consisted of PBMCs from blood, taken around 15 days before vaccination. The receptors derive from a man aged 50 to 59 who received an inactivated influenza vaccine. The CDR3 runs from the conserved cysteine through the conserved F or W. Where a row states a size, it is once, few, many or the class of an expanded clone; other rows omit it.

>TRBV7-3|many
CASSYGPGSDGYTF
>TRBV5-1|few
CASSPLDPSGKHTGELFF
>TRBV7-8|.
CASSTGGGHPIETQYF
>TRBV7-2|.
CASSLLSGQGAKGYTF
>TRBV7-9|many
CASSSSGGPQETQYF
>TRBV2|.
CASSNRVLGNNEQFF
>TRBV12-3/TRBV12-4|few
CASRVHGSTEAFF
>TRBV4-2|few
CASSQVLAHEKLFF
>TRBV11-1|few
CASSNPPGLAGGTSYNEQFF
>TRBV12-3/TRBV12-4|many
CASSRTSSYEQYF
>TRBV29-1|many
CSVEIGGGQPQHF
>TRBV6-5|.
CASSYQRELRTGELFF
>TRBV7-9|.
CASSLAIGGPSTDTQYF
>TRBV4-3|many
CASSQDTGAGELFF
>TRBV12-3/TRBV12-4|.
CASRPGQGKTGELFF
>TRBV3-1|few
CASGSLAGTEQYF
>TRBV11-1|few
CASSLQALNNEQFF
>TRBV28|.
CASTRPGGSSYNEQFF
>TRBV7-9|.
CASSSAGATYEQYF
>TRBV20-1|.
CSALGRLRTDTQYF
>TRBV24-1|.
CATTARDGRLTASEQYF
>TRBV10-3|few
CAISPTGLNTEAFF
>TRBV12-3/TRBV12-4|.
CASSLMEYGYTF
>TRBV7-2|.
CASSLAVWRNEQFF
>TRBV12-3/TRBV12-4|few
CASRGGDNYGYTF
>TRBV12-3/TRBV12-4|many
CASRRDNSPLHF
>TRBV7-2|.
CASSLAGLAYNEQFF
>TRBV12-3/TRBV12-4|.
CASLKGRGYEQYF
>TRBV11-1|.
CASSSGLAGGRRAYEQFF
>TRBV4-1|many
CASSQDPTLDYEQYF
>TRBV27|.
CASSPYFRHLQGLNTEAFF
>TRBV30|few
CAWSTTSWTSGDYNEQFF
>TRBV15|many
CATSGLPGQTTYEQYF
>TRBV20-1|few
CSARDRGNYGYTF
>TRBV7-2|.
CASSLKREGSYEQYF
>TRBV11-2|few
CASSLGRDRRTDTQYF
>TRBV28|few
CASSSTRWENYNEQFF
>TRBV12-3/TRBV12-4|.
CASSLGKSSTTSTDTQYF
>TRBV5-1|few
CASSFQAADTDTQYF
>TRBV3-1|few
CASSQATCCEQYF
>TRBV7-2|.
CASSFQVSTDTQYF
>TRBV5-1|.
CASREVQGEKLFF
>TRBV6-5|.
CASSYESQDTEAFF
>TRBV11-2|.
CASSRQGIGETQYF
>TRBV18|few
CASSSSGGEYEQYF
>TRBV20-1|few
CSAGGLAGGSSDTQYF
>TRBV7-2|few
CASSVGYRDREAFF
>TRBV7-8|.
CASNPTSGYEQYF
>TRBV5-1|.
CASSLDMGAQETQYF
>TRBV6-2/TRBV6-3|few
CASSNMGARTDTQYF
>TRBV30|.
CAWSLAGGYNEQFF
>TRBV5-5|few
CASSGFLSGNTIYF
>TRBV3-1|.
CASSQALNPGLADYNEQFF